This T cell receptor (beta chain) was recovered during a study of cytomegalovirus exposure and HLA in healthy donors. Repertoires were generated with immunoSEQ multiplex PCR, while TCRdb's copy carries only in-frame clones and drops some. Of 100,000 to 150,000 clones in the sample, roughly nine tenths were seen once. As regards this clone: Its target is unknown.

CDR3 length equals 15 residues. Germline trimming cut 4 bases from V and 3 bases from J; bases unmatched to any gene: 6. In germline, CDR1 is MDHEN, CDR2 SYDVKM. General study findings and limits: Later, an analysis found that TCR clusters from the first cohort tended to co-occur in the roughly 110 validation repertoires. Researchers catalogued over 150 TCR beta chains as cytomegalovirus-associated. Confirmation was obtained in vitro that a few CMV-associated chains are specific for CMV antigens.

The sample taken for sequencing was PBMCs. This receptor was taken from a woman under 30 in good health and CMV-seronegative. This chain links TRBV28 with TRBJ1-2; 9 bases line up with TRBD1. This chain's CDR3 is CASSSHRGRYYGYTF. In DNA form, the CDR3 reads TGTGCCAGCAGTTCCCACAGGGGGCGCTACTATGGCTACACCTTC.